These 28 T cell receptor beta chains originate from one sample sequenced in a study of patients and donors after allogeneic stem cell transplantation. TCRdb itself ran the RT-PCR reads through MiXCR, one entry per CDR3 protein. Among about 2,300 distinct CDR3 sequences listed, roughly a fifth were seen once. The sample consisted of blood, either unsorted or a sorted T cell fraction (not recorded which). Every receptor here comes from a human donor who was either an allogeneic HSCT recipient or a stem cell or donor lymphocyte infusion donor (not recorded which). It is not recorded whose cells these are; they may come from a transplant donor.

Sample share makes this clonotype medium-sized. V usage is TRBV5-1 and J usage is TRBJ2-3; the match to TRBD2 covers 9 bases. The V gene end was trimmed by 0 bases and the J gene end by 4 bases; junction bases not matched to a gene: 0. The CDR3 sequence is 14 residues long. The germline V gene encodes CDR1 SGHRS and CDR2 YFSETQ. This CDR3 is CASSLVAGADTQYF. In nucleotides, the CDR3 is TGCGCCAGCAGCTTGGTAGCGGGGGCAGATACGCAGTATTTT.

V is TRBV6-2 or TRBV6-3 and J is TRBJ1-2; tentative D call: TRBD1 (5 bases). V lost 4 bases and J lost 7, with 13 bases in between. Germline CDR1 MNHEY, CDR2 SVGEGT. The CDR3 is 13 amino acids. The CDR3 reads CASSFDRGRGYTF. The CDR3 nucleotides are TGTGCCAGCAGTTTCGACAGAGGCCGTGGCTACACCTTC.

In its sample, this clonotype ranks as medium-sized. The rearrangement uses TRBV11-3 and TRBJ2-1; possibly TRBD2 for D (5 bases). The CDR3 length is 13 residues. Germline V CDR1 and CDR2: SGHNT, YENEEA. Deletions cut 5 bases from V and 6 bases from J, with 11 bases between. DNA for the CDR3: TGTGCCAGCAGCCCCACGGGGTTCAATGAGCAGTTCTTC. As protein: CASSPTGFNEQFF.

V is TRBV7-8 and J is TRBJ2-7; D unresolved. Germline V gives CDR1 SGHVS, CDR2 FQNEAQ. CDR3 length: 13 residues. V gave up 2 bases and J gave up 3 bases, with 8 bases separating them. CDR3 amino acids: CASSLLRNYEQYF. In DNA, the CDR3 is TGTGCCAGCAGCTTACTTAGGAACTACGAGCAGTACTTC.

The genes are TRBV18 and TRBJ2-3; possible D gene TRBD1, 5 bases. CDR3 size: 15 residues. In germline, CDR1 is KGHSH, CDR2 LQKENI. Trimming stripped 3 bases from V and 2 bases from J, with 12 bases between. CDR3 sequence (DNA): TGTGCCAGCTCACCTGATCAGGGTCTCACAGATACGCAGTATTTT. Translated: CASSPDQGLTDTQYF. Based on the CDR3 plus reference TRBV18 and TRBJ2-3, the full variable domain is NAGVMQNPRHLVRRRGQEARLRCSPMKGHSHVYWYRQLPEEGLKFMVYLQKENIIDESGMPKERFSAEFPKEGPSILRIQQVVRGDSAAYFCASSPDQGLTDTQYFGPGTRLTVL.

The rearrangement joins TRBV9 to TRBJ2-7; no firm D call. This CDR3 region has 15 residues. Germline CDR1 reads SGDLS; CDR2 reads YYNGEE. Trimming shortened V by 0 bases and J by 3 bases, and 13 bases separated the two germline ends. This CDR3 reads CASSVAPTEYYEQYF. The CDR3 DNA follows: TGTGCCAGCAGCGTAGCTCCGACTGAATACTACGAGCAGTACTTC.

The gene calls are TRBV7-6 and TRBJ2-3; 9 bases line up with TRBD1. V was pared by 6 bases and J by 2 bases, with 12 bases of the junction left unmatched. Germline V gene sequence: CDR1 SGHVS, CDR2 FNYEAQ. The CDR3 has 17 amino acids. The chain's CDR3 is CASSRTPGQGVTDTQYF. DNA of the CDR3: TGTGCCAGCAGTAGAACCCCGGGACAGGGAGTCACAGATACGCAGTATTTT.

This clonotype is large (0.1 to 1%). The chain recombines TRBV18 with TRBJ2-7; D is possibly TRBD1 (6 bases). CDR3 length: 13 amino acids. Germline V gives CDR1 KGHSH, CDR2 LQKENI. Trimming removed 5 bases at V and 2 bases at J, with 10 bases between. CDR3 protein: CASSTGTTYEQYF. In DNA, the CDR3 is TGTGCCAGCTCAACTGGGACAACCTACGAGCAGTACTTC.

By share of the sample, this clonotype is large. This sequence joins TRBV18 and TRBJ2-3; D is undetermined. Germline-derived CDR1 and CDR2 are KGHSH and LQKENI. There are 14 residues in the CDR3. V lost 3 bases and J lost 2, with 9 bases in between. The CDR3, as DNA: TGTGCCAGCTCACCCCAAGTTTACACAGATACGCAGTATTTT. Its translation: CASSPQVYTDTQYF.

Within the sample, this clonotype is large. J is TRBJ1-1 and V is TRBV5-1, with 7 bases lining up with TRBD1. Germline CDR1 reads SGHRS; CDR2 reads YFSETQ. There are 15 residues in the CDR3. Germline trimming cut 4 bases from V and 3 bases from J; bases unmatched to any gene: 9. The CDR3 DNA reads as TGCGCCAGCAGCCGCCAGTCAGGGGGTGACACTGAAGCTTTCTTT. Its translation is CASSRQSGGDTEAFF. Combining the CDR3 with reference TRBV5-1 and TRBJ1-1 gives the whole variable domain KAGVTQTPRYLIKTRGQQVTLSCSPISGHRSVSWYQQTPGQGLQFLFEYFSETQRNKGNFPGRFSGRQFSNSRSEMNVSTLELGDSALYLCASSRQSGGDTEAFFGQGTRLTVV.

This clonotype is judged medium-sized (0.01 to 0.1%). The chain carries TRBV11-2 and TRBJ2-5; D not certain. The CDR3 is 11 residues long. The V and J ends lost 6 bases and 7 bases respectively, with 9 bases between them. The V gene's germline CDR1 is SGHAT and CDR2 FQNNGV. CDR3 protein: CASSTQVTQYF. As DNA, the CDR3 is TGTGCCAGCAGTACCCAGGTGACCCAGTACTTC. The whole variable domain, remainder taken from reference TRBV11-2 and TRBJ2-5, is EAGVAQSPRYKIIEKRQSVAFWCNPISGHATLYWYQQILGQGPKLLIQFQNNGVVDDSQLPKDRFSAERLKGVDSTLKIQPAKLEDSAVYLCASSTQVTQYFGPGTRLLVL.

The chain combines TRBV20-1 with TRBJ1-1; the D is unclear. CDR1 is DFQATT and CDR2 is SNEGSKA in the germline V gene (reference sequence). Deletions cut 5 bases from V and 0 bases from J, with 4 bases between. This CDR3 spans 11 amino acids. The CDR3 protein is CSAFMNTEAFF. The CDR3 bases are TGCAGTGCTTTCATGAACACTGAAGCTTTCTTT.

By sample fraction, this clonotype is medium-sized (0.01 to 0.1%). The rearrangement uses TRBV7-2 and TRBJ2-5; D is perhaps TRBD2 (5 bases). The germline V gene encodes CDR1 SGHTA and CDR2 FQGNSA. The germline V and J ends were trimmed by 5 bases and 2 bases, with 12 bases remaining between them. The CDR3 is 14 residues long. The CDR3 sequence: CASSVSSAQETQYF. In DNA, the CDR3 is TGTGCCAGCAGCGTCAGTAGCGCGCAAGAGACCCAGTACTTC. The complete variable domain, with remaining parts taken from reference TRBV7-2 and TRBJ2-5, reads GAGVSQSPSNKVTEKGKDVELRCDPISGHTALYWYRQSLGQGLEFLIYFQGNSAPDKSGLPSDRFSAERTGGSVSTLTIQRTQQEDSAVYLCASSVSSAQETQYFGPGTRLLVL.

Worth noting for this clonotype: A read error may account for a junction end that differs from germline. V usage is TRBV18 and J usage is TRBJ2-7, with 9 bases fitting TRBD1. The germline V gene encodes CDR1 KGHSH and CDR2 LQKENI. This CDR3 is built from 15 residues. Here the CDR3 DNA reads TGTACCAGCTCACAGGCTTCCGGGACAGGGAACGAGCAGTACTTC. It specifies CTSSQASGTGNEQYF.

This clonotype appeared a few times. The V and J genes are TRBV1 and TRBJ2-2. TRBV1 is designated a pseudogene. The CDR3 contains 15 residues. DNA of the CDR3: TGCACCAGCAGCCAAGATTTAAGCGATACCGGGGAGCTGTTTTTT. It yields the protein CTSSQDLSDTGELFF.

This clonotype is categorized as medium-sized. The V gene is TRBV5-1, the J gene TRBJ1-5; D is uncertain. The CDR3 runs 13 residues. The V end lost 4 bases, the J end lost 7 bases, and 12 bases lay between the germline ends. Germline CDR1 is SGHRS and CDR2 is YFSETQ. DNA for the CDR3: TGCGCCAGCAGCGAAACGCCAGGACAGCCCCAGCATTTT. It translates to CASSETPGQPQHF.

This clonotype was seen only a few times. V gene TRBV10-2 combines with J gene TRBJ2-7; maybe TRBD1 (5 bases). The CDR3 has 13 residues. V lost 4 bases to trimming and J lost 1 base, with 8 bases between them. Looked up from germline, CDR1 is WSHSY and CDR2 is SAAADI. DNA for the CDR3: TGCGCCAGCAGTGGGCAGGGTTCCTACGAGCAGTACTTC. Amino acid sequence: CASSGQGSYEQYF.

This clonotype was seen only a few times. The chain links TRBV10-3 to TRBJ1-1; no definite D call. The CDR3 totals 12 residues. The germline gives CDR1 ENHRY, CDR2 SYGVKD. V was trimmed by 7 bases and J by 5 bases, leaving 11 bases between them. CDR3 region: CAIKSLETEAFF. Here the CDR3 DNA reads TGTGCCATCAAGTCCTTGGAAACTGAAGCTTTCTTT.

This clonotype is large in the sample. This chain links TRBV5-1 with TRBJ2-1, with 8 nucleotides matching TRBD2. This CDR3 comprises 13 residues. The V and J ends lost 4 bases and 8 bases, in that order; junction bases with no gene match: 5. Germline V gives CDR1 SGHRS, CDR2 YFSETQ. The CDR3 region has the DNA TGCGCCAGCAGCCCCCTGACTAGCGATGAGCAGTTCTTC. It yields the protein CASSPLTSDEQFF.

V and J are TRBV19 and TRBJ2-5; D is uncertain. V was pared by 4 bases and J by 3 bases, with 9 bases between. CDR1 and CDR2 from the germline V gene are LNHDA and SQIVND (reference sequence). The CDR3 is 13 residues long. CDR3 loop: CASSSMGKETQYF. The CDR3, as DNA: TGTGCCAGTAGTAGCATGGGGAAAGAGACCCAGTACTTC.

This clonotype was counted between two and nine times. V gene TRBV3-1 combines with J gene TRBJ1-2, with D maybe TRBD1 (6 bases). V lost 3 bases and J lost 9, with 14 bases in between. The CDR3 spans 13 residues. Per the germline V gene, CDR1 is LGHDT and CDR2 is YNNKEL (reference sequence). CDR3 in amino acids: CASSQRDILSYTF. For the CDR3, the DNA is TGTGCCAGCAGCCAGAGGGACATTTTAAGCTACACCTTC.

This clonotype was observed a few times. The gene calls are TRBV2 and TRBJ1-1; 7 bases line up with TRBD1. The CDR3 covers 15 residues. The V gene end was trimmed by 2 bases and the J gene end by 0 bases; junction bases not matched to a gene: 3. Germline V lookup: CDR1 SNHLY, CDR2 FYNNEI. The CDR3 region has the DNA TGTGCCAGCAGTGAAAGGGGGCCCTTGAACACTGAAGCTTTCTTT. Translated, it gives CASSERGPLNTEAFF. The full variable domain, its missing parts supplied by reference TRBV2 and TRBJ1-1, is EPEVTQTPSHQVTQMGQEVILRCVPISNHLYFYWYRQILGQKVEFLVSFYNNEISEKSEIFDDQFSVERPDGSNFTLKIRSTKLEDSAMYFCASSERGPLNTEAFFGQGTRLTVV.

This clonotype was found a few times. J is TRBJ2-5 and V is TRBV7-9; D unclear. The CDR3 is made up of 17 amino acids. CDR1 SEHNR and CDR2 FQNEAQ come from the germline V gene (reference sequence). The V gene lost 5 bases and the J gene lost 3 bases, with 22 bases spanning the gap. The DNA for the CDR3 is TGTGCCAGCAGCAAAGTCCCTTTTAGTACGGCCAAAGAGACCCAGTACTTC. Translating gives CASSKVPFSTAKETQYF.

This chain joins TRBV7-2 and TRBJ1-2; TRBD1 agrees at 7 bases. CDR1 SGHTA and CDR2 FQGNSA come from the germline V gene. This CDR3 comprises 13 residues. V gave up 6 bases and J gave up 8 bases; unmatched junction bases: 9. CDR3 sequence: CASSPGQAGGYTF. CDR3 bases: TGTGCCAGCAGTCCAGGACAGGCAGGCGGCTACACCTTC.

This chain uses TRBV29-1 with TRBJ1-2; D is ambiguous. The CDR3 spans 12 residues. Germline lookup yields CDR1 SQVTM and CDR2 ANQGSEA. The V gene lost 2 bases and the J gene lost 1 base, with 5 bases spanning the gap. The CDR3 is CSVEQFNYGYTF. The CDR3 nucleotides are TGCAGCGTTGAACAGTTTAACTATGGCTACACCTTC.

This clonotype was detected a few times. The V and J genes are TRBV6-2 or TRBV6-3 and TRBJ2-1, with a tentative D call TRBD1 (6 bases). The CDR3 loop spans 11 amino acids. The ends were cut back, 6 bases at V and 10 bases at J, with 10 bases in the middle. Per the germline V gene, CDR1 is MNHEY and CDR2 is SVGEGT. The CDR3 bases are TGTGCCAGCAGGATTGGGACAGAGCAGTTCTTC. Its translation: CASRIGTEQFF.

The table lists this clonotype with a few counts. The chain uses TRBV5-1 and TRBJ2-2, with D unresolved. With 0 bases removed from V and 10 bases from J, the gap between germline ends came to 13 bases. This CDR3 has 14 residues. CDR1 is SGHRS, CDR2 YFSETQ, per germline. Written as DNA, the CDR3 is TGCGCCAGCAGCTTGGGAGGAGAGCTCGCGGAGCTGTTTTTT. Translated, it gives CASSLGGELAELFF.

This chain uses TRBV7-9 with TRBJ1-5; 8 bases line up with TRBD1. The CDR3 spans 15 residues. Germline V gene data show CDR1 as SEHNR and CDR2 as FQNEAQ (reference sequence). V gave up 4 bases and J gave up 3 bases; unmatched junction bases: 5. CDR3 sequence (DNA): TGTGCCAGCAGCTCCGGACAGGGAGACAATCAGCCCCAGCATTTT. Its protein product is CASSSGQGDNQPQHF.